This entry lists 16 T cell receptor beta chains sequenced from one sample in a study of T cell responses to AZD1222 COVID-19 vaccine. The repertoire was sequenced with immunoSEQ multiplex PCR; TCRdb's copy has only in-frame clones and lacks some. The data show fewer than 130,000 clones, just under 95% seen once. The sequences come from peripheral blood, collected 28 days after the second AZD1222 dose. These TCRs come from an adult who received the AZD1222 COVID-19 vaccine.

In DNA form, the CDR3 reads TGCGCCAGCAGTGTGGGGGGGCCCTCCTACAATGAGCAGTTCTTC. It is translated as CASSVGGPSYNEQFF. This chain uses TRBV10-1 with TRBJ2-1, with D perhaps matching TRBD2 (7 bases). The CDR3 is 15 residues long. Germline CDR1 WNHNN, CDR2 SYGVQD (reference sequence). V lost 4 bases to trimming and J lost 0 bases, with 10 bases between them.

This chain links TRBV28 with TRBJ1-4; D is unclear. Germline CDR1 MDHEN, CDR2 SYDVKM. The CDR3 is 13 amino acids. Trimming stripped 6 bases from V and 10 bases from J, with 15 bases between. The CDR3 is CASSEGRSGKLFF. CDR3 nucleotide sequence: TGTGCCAGCAGCGAGGGAAGGTCGGGAAAACTGTTTTTT.

The V and J genes are TRBV5-6 and TRBJ2-7; possible D gene TRBD1, 6 bases. Trimming took off 0 bases at V and 3 bases at J, with 10 bases between the two ends. The V gene's germline CDR1 is SGHDT and CDR2 YYEEEE. The CDR3 totals 14 residues. Here the CDR3 DNA reads TGTGCCAGCAGCTTGGTGGGCAGGGGCTACGAGCAGTACTTC. Its protein product is CASSLVGRGYEQYF. The full variable domain, with the rest looked up from reference TRBV5-6 and TRBJ2-7, is DAGVTQSPTHLIKTRGQQVTLRCSPKSGHDTVSWYQQALGQGPQFIFQYYEEEERQRGNFPDRFSGHQFPNYSSELNVNALLLGDSALYLCASSLVGRGYEQYFGPGTRLTVT.

The rearrangement links TRBV2 to TRBJ2-2; 7 bases are shared with TRBD1. Per the germline V gene, CDR1 is SNHLY and CDR2 is FYNNEI. V gave up 3 bases and J gave up 8 bases; unmatched junction bases: 6. CDR3 length: 14 amino acids. CDR3 nucleotides: TGTGCCAGCAGTGACAGGGGGTTCTATGGGGAGCTGTTTTTT. Protein sequence: CASSDRGFYGELFF.

The V and J genes are TRBV19 and TRBJ1-2; D is undetermined. The CDR3 is 13 amino acids. V was pared by 5 bases and J by 4 bases, with 11 bases between. Germline lookup yields CDR1 LNHDA and CDR2 SQIVND (reference sequence). The CDR3 coding sequence is TGTGCCAGTAGTGCACGTGGTCCCTATGGCTACACCTTC. It encodes CASSARGPYGYTF.

J is TRBJ2-3 and V is TRBV3-1 (or the pseudogene TRBV3-2), with D tentatively TRBD2 (6 bases). Germline V lookup: CDR1 LGHDT, CDR2 YNNKEL (reference sequence). This CDR3 has 15 residues. With 0 bases removed from V and 1 base from J, the gap between germline ends came to 8 bases. CDR3 coding DNA: TGTGCCAGCAGCCAAGAGGGGGAGGGCACAGATACGCAGTATTTT. It codes for CASSQEGEGTDTQYF.

This chain uses TRBV9 with TRBJ1-5; D remains unclear. The CDR3 is 13 amino acids. The germline gives CDR1 SGDLS, CDR2 YYNGEE. V shed 0 bases and J shed 5 bases, with 6 bases lying between them. CDR3 residues: CASSVAPDQPQHF. The CDR3 region has the DNA TGTGCCAGCAGCGTAGCGCCTGATCAGCCCCAGCATTTT.

The chain combines TRBV4-2 with TRBJ1-2; 8 bases match TRBD1. The V and J ends lost 4 bases and 8 bases, in that order; junction bases with no gene match: 12. CDR3 length: 15 amino acids. Germline-derived CDR1 and CDR2 are LGHNA and YNFKEQ. CDR3 DNA sequence: TGTGCCAGCAGCCGGGACGGACAGGGAACGGGGGGCTACACCTTC. As protein: CASSRDGQGTGGYTF.

V and J are TRBV30 and TRBJ1-6; 9 bases align to TRBD1. V lost 8 bases to trimming and J lost 9 bases; unmatched junction nucleotides: 11. Germline loops: CDR1 GTSNPN, CDR2 SVGIG (reference sequence). CDR3 length: 14 amino acids. The CDR3 sequence: CAQKRDRVSSPLHF. CDR3 nucleotide sequence: TGTGCCCAAAAACGGGACAGGGTATCTTCACCCCTCCACTTT.

The chain is built from TRBV5-1 and TRBJ1-5; D remains unclear. CDR1 is SGHRS and CDR2 is YFSETQ in the germline V gene. This CDR3 contains 13 residues. V dropped 2 bases and J dropped 9 bases, with 12 bases sitting between them. CDR3 sequence (DNA): TGCGCCAGCAGCTTAGAGGTGGAAACGCCCCAGCATTTT. It encodes CASSLEVETPQHF.

The count of this clone is one. The chain couples TRBV7-2 to TRBJ1-2; D might be TRBD1 (5 bases). Germline loops: CDR1 SGHTA, CDR2 FQGNSA. Trimming left V 0 bases short and J 6 bases short, with 8 bases between. This CDR3 has 13 amino acids. The CDR3 spells CASSLAGRDGYTF. CDR3 in DNA: TGTGCCAGCAGCTTAGCCGGCAGGGATGGCTACACCTTC.

The genes are TRBV9 and TRBJ1-2; TRBD1 aligns across 7 bases. The V gene's germline CDR1 is SGDLS and CDR2 YYNGEE. The length of the CDR3 is 14 residues. J was trimmed by 4 bases and V by 3 bases; bases with no gene match: 6. CDR3 bases: TGTGCCAGCAGCGCACGACAGGGTTCCTATGGCTACACCTTC. Translation gives CASSARQGSYGYTF.

The V call is TRBV5-4, the J call TRBJ1-2; 8 positions match TRBD1. V dropped 3 bases and J dropped 3; count of bases not matched to a gene: 1. This CDR3 is built from 13 residues. Per the germline V gene, CDR1 is SGHNT and CDR2 is YYREEE (reference sequence). CDR3: CASSSTGDYGYTF. Here the CDR3 DNA reads TGTGCCAGCAGCTCGACAGGGGACTATGGCTACACCTTC.

CDR3 in DNA: TGTGCCAGCAGCTTAGCTTACAGGGTGGGTTTAGGGGAGACCCAGTACTTC. This sequence encodes CASSLAYRVGLGETQYF. This chain connects TRBV11-2 to TRBJ2-5, with D possibly TRBD1 on 6 matching bases. Looked up from germline, CDR1 is SGHAT and CDR2 is FQNNGV. Trimming cost V 1 base and J 5 bases, with 20 bases left between them. The CDR3 runs to 17 residues.

The V call is TRBV5-4, the J call TRBJ1-4; D gene unclear. V lost 0 bases, J lost 8 bases, and 8 bases lay in between. The CDR3 is 13 amino acids. Germline-derived CDR1 and CDR2 are SGHNT and YYREEE (reference sequence). The CDR3 reads CASSLAGAEKLFF. The CDR3 DNA reads TGTGCCAGCAGCTTGGCGGGCGCAGAAAAACTGTTTTTT.

The rearrangement joins TRBV19 to TRBJ2-1; 11 bases align to TRBD2. V lost 5 bases and J lost 8; bases outside the gene matches: 2. This CDR3 has 13 residues. Germline CDR1 is LNHDA and CDR2 is SQIVND (reference sequence). This CDR3 reads CASSGTSGHEQFF. The CDR3 coding sequence is TGTGCCAGTAGTGGGACTAGCGGTCATGAGCAGTTCTTC.